This T cell receptor (beta chain) was sequenced in a study of shared clonotypes between healthy human individuals. Study outcomes and limitations: Naive subsets generally had larger estimated richness than memory subsets.

Comments on this clone: Its antigen is unknown.

From CD4+ cells came CD45RA+ naive and CD45RA-negative memory subsets. The trim removed 0 bases at V and 15 bases at J, leaving 8 bases unmatched. The germline gives CDR1 SGHTA, CDR2 FQGNSA. This CDR3 is 13 amino acids long. Each subset's genomic DNA was shared equally among a number of immunoSEQ plates. The repertoire was sequenced with immunoSEQ multiplex PCR; TCRdb's copy has only in-frame clones and lacks some. This sample has some 360,000 clones, with around 70% found just once. Sequencing was performed on memory CD4+ T cells sorted from blood. Stated subset: CD45RA-negative fraction. The chain has TRBV7-2 and TRBJ2-1, with 7 bases lining up with TRBD1. The clonotype comes from a man aged 25-45 years in good health. The CDR3 DNA sequence: TGTGCCAGCAGCTTAGCGCGGCAGGGGGTAGGGTTCTTC. This translates into CASSLARQGVGFF.